This record looks at one T cell receptor beta chain sequence and its context. Its antigen is as yet unknown. Sequencing used immunoSEQ multiplex PCR; TCRdb keeps in-frame clones, though not all of them. The sample carries roughly 20,000 clones, 70% recorded once. From germline, CDR1 is KGHDR and CDR2 SFDVKD. Trimming pared 5 bases from V and 3 bases from J, leaving 8 bases between. The CDR3 loop spans 13 amino acids. This entry comes from a study of vaccination effects on CD4 cells after COVID-19. Before sequencing, viral peptide pools were used by the ViraFEST assay to expand antigen-specific CD4+ T cells. On roughly day 10 of culture, CD4+ T cells were separated out. Cultures used approximately 2 million PBMC per well, approximately 9.6 IU/ml IL-2 and around 9.7 ug/ml peptides. Half-medium changes using IL-2 medium occurred on days 3 and 7. Points from the study as a whole: Healthy vaccinees had only 1 of 255 vaccine-induced clones cross-react with common cold coronaviruses. Late after vaccination, infection- and vaccine-induced clones showed marked clonal contraction.

The chain is built from TRBV24-1 and TRBJ2-3; D remains unclear. The clonotype originates from a human donor who received a COVID-19 vaccine. The sequenced sample was CD4+ T cells from PBMCs cultured with HCoV-229E spike peptides, obtained before COVID-19 vaccination. The CDR3 bases are TGTGCCACCAGTGTAGGATCTACAGATACGCAGTATTTT. Amino acid sequence: CATSVGSTDTQYF.